The subject of this entry is one TCR beta chain. This CDR3 spans 13 amino acids. CDR1 and CDR2 from the germline V gene are SQVTM and ANQGSEA. V lost 6 bases to trimming and J lost 2 bases, with 13 bases between them. The data were obtained in a study of blood T cell repertoires in COVID-19. Original analysis: From reference gene primer amplification, estimates of nucleated cell counts were derived. Repertoires were generated with immunoSEQ multiplex PCR, while TCRdb's copy carries only in-frame clones and drops some. From that table come the V and J calls and clone size; the DNA was used to work out D and trimming. This sample has 120,000 or so clones, with 70% to 90% found just once.

The sequence was collected from a human donor in a cohort sampled during active COVID-19. Sequencing was done on a sample of peripheral blood. The chain uses TRBV29-1 and TRBJ1-2; D unclear. In DNA form, the CDR3 reads TGCAGCGTCGAACCATCCCCCAACTATGGCTACACCTTC. Residues: CSVEPSPNYGYTF.